This T cell receptor beta chain was found in a study of T cells expressing NK-cell markers. Study as a whole: Seropositivity for HCMV was found in seven of the eight sequenced donors, with one seronegative. Whole-study results and caveats: In a group of about six donors, dominant NKG2C+ clonotypes represented about 1.0-8% of CD8+ T cells. The CD3+CD56-NKG2C+ fraction was also led by these clonotypes in four donors.

The CDR3 contains 14 residues. Germline lookup yields CDR1 SQVTM and CDR2 ANQGSEA. TCRdb reanalyzed the 5' RACE reads, giving one entry per CDR3 protein sequence and no DNA. The table for this sample gives about 390,000 distinct CDR3 sequences. To note about this clonotype: Its antigen remains unknown.

The sequence was collected from a woman aged 45-59 years in good health. J is TRBJ1-1 and V is TRBV29-1; TCRdb picks TRBD1, but there is no DNA to check that call. Material for sequencing was blood T cells: a sorted CD56 or NKG2C T cell subset, CD4+ or CD8+ T cells, or bulk PBMC T cells (not recorded which). CDR3 amino acids: CSVSRDGLNTEAFF.